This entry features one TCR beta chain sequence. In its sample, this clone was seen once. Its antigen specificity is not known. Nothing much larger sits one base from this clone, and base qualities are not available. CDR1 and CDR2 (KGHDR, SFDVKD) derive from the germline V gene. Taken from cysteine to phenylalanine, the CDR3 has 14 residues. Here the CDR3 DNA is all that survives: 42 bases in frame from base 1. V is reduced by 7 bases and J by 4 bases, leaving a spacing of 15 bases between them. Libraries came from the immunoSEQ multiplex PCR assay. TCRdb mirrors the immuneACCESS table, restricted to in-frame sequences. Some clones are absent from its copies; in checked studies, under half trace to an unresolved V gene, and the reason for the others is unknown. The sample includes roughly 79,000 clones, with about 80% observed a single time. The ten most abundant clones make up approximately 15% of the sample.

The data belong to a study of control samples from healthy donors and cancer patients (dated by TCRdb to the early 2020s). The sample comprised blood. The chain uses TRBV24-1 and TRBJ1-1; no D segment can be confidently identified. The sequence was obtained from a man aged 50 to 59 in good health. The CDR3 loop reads CATRAGSWGTEAFF. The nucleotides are TGTGCCACCAGGGCCGGTTCCTGGGGCACTGAAGCTTTCTTT.